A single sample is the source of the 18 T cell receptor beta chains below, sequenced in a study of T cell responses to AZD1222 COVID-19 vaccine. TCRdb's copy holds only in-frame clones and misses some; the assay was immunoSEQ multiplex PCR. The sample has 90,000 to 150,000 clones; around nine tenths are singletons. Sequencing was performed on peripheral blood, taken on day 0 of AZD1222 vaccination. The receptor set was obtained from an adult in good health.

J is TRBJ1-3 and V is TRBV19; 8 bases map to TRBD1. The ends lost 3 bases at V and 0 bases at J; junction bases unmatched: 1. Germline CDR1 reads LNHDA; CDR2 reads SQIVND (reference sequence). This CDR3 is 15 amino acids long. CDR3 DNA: TGTGCCAGTAGTATCCAGGGGGCCTCTGGAAACACCATATATTTT. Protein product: CASSIQGASGNTIYF.

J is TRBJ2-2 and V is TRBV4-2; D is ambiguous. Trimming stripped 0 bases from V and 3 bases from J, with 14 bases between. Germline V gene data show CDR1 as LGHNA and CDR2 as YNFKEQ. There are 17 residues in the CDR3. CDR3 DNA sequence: TGTGCCAGCAGCCAAGATGGAACAGCGAGGCACACCGGGGAGCTGTTTTTT. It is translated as CASSQDGTARHTGELFF.

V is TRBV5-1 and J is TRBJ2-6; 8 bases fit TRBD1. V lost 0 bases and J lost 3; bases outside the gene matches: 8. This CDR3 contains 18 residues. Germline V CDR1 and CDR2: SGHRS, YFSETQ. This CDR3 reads CASSLVAGGSVGANVLTF. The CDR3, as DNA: TGCGCCAGCAGCTTGGTTGCAGGGGGCTCCGTTGGGGCCAACGTCCTGACTTTC.

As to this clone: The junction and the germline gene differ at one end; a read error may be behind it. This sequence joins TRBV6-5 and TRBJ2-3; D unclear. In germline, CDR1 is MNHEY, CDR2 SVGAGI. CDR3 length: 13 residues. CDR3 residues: CASRYSGTDTQYF. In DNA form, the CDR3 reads TGTGCCAGCAGATACTCGGGCACAGATACGCAGTATTTT.

The CDR3 loop is CASLQTPEVYGYTF. CDR3 nucleotide sequence: TGTGCCAGCCTACAGACTCCTGAGGTATATGGCTACACCTTC. The rearrangement links TRBV6-5 to TRBJ1-2; the D is unclear. Germline CDR1 reads MNHEY; CDR2 reads SVGAGI. Trimming stripped 8 bases from V and 5 bases from J, with 18 bases between. The CDR3 runs 14 residues.

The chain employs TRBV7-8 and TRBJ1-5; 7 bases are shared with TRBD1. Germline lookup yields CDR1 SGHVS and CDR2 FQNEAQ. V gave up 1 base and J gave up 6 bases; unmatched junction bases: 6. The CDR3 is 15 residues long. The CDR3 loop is CASSLDSGGGQPQHF. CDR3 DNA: TGTGCCAGCAGCTTAGACTCAGGGGGAGGTCAGCCCCAGCATTTT. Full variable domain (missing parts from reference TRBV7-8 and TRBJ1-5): GAGVSQSPRYKVAKRGQDVALRCDPISGHVSLFWYQQALGQGPEFLTYFQNEAQLDKSGLPSDRFFAERPEGSVSTLKIQRTQQEDSAVYLCASSLDSGGGQPQHFGDGTRLSIL.

The CDR3 DNA sequence: TGCGCCAGCAGCTTGCTGCCGGTAGAAGCACAGGCGCATGGCTACACCTTC. Amino acid sequence: CASSLLPVEAQAHGYTF. This chain uses TRBV5-1 with TRBJ1-2, with D tentatively TRBD1 (5 bases). The CDR3 is 17 residues long. Germline assignment: CDR1 SGHRS and CDR2 YFSETQ. Trimming took off 1 base at V and 6 bases at J, with 22 bases between the two ends. Using reference TRBV5-1 and TRBJ1-2 for the parts outside the CDR3, the full variable domain is KAGVTQTPRYLIKTRGQQVTLSCSPISGHRSVSWYQQTPGQGLQFLFEYFSETQRNKGNFPGRFSGRQFSNSRSEMNVSTLELGDSALYLCASSLLPVEAQAHGYTFGSGTRLTVV.

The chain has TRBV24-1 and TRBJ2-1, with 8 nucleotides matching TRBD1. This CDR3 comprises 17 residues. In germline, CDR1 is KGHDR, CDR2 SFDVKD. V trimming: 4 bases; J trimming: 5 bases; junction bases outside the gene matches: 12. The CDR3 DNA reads TGTGCCACCAGTGAGCCGCCAGGGGGCCGCCTCAACAATGAGCAGTTCTTC. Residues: CATSEPPGGRLNNEQFF.

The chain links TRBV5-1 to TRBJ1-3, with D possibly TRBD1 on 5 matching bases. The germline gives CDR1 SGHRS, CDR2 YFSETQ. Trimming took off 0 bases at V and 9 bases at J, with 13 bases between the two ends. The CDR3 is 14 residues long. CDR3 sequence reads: CASSLDAMQGTIYF. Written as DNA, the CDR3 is TGCGCCAGCAGCTTGGATGCGATGCAGGGCACCATATATTTT.

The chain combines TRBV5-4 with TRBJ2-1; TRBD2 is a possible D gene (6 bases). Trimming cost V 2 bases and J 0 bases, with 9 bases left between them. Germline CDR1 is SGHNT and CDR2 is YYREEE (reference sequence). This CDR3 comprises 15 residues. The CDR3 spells CASSLGTYSYNEQFF. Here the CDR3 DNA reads TGTGCCAGCAGCTTAGGGACTTACTCCTACAATGAGCAGTTCTTC.

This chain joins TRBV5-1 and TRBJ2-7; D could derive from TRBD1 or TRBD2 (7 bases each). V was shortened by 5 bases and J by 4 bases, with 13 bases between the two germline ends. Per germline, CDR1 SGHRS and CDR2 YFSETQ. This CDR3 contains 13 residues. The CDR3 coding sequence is TGCGCCAGCAGTTCAGGGGGAGGGTACGAGCAGTACTTC. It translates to CASSSGGGYEQYF.

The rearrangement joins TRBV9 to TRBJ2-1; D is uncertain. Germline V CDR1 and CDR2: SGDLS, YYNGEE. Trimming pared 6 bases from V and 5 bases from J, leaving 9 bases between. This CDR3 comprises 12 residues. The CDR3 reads CASNLGHNEQFF. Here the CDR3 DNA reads TGTGCCAGCAACTTAGGTCACAATGAGCAGTTCTTC.

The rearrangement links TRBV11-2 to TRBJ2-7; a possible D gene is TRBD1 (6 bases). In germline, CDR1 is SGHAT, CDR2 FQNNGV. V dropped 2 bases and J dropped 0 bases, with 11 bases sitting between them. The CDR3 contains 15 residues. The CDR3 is CASSLQGMTSYEQYF. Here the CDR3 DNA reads TGTGCCAGCAGCTTACAGGGGATGACCTCCTACGAGCAGTACTTC.

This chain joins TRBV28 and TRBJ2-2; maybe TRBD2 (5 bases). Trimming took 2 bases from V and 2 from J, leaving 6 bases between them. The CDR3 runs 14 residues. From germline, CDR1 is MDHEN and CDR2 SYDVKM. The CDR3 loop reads CASSLAGNTGELFF. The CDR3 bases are TGTGCCAGCAGTTTAGCGGGTAACACCGGGGAGCTGTTTTTT.

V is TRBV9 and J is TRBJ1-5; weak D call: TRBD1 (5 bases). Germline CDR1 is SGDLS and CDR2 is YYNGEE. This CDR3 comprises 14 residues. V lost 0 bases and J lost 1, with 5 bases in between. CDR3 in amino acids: CASSVAGSNQPQHF. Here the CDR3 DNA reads TGTGCCAGCAGCGTAGCAGGGAGCAATCAGCCCCAGCATTTT.

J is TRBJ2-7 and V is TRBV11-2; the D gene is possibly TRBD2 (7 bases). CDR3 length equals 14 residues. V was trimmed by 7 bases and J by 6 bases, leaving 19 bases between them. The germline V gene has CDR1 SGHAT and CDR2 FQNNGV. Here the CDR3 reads CASTPSRGGLEQYF. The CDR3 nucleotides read TGTGCCAGCACCCCGTCAAGGGGGGGGCTCGAGCAGTACTTC.

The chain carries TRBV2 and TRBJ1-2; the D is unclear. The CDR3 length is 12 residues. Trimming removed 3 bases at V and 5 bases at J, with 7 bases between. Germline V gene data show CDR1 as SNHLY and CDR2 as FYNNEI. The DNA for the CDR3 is TGTGCCAGCAGTGACGACAAATATGGCTACACCTTC. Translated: CASSDDKYGYTF.

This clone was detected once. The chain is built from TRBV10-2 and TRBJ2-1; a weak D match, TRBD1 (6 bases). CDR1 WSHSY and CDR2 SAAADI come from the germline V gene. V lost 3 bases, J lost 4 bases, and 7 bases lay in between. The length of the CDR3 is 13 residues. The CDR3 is CASSDGQYNEQFF. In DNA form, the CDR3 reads TGCGCCAGCAGTGACGGACAGTACAATGAGCAGTTCTTC.